This TCR beta chain was captured by sequencing in a study of T cells after yellow fever vaccination. This clonotype occurred many times. Because the CDR3 is missing its conserved closing phenylalanine or tryptophan, this is likely a read error. The limits of the CDR3 on the DNA are not certain, so only TCRdb's listed CDR3 is given. MiXCR was run by TCRdb on the 5' RACE reads, yielding one entry per CDR3 protein. This table holds hundreds of thousands of distinct CDR3 sequences, over 5% found once. Germline V gene lookup returns CDR1 MNHEY and CDR2 SVGEGT. The CDR3 numbers 12 amino acids, ends counted.

The chain uses TRBV6-2 or TRBV6-3 and TRBJ1-2. The sequencing used PBMCs, collected 5 days after the yellow fever booster vaccination. The clonotype comes from a man younger than 40 who received the YFV17D yellow fever vaccine. The CDR3 is CASSRAGGPNIP.